This T cell receptor (beta chain) was identified in a study of blood T cell repertoires in COVID-19. Study overall: The origin of the acute and convalescent COVID-19 samples was the United States, Italy and Spain. Sample material is recorded as cDNA or gDNA derived from T cells, B-cell-depleted T cells, or PBMCs.

Seattle-derived patients entered the study during active infection and were followed longitudinally. The protocol was immunoSEQ multiplex PCR, while the TCRdb copy is restricted to in-frame clones and leaves out a portion. Of about 160,000 clones in the sample, 92% were seen once. CDR3 length: 14 amino acids. The V and J ends lost 4 bases and 3 bases, in that order; junction bases with no gene match: 5. Per the germline V gene, CDR1 is SGHDT and CDR2 is YYEEEE. Sequencing was done on a sample of peripheral blood. The receptor was isolated from a man aged 25-45 years with COVID-19, enrolled during active disease. The chain joins TRBV5-6 to TRBJ2-7, with 9 nucleotides matching TRBD1. The CDR3 coding sequence is TGTGCCAGCAGCCGGGACAGGGAATACTACGAGCAGTACTTC. It yields the protein CASSRDREYYEQYF. Complete variable domain (other parts from reference TRBV5-6 and TRBJ2-7): DAGVTQSPTHLIKTRGQQVTLRCSPKSGHDTVSWYQQALGQGPQFIFQYYEEEERQRGNFPDRFSGHQFPNYSSELNVNALLLGDSALYLCASSRDREYYEQYFGPGTRLTVT.